This note documents a single TCR beta chain sequence. Generated by immunoSEQ multiplex PCR, the TCRdb table keeps only in-frame clones and is missing some. This sample has tens of thousands of clones, with 93% found just once. These data come from a study of T cell changes during pregnancy in multiple sclerosis. V lost 5 bases and J lost 4; bases outside the gene matches: 7. Germline V gene lookup returns CDR1 MNHNS and CDR2 SASEGT. The CDR3 is 15 amino acids. The rearrangement links TRBV6-1 to TRBJ1-5; TRBD1 aligns across 8 bases. The origin of this receptor is a female donor with multiple sclerosis, enrolled in a pregnancy study. The material sequenced was CD8+ T cells from peripheral blood mononuclear cells, taken in the third trimester of pregnancy. Here the CDR3 reads CASSSFTGGNQPQHF. The CDR3 region has the DNA TGTGCCAGCAGTAGCTTCACAGGGGGGAATCAGCCCCAGCATTTT.